This passage covers 31 T cell receptor beta chains from one sample sequenced in a study of regulatory T cells in long-lasting Graves disease. Combining iRepertoire HTBI primers with Arm-PCR of CDR3 regions, the authors built TCR beta libraries. TCRdb processed the multiplex PCR reads anew with MiXCR; each CDR3 protein has one entry. The top ten hold 7.1% of the sample, which has 400,000 to 500,000 distinct CDR3 sequences, approximately 21% seen once. The time point was: persistent/refractory GD, antithyroid drugs over 5 years with positive TRAb. PBMC RNA was the source of the TCR library. The sequences come from peripheral blood mononuclear cells (PBMCs), collected when the disease was refractory, from a patient treated with antithyroid drugs. All receptors derive from a female donor with Graves disease.

This clonotype was recorded a few times. The chain links TRBV5-1 to TRBJ2-7; 11 bases match TRBD2. The CDR3 extends over 15 amino acids. Germline V gene data show CDR1 as SGHRS and CDR2 as YFSETQ. Unmatched junction bases numbered 6, after V lost 4 bases and J lost 3 bases. The chain's CDR3 is CASSPKLAGDYEQYF. In DNA form, the CDR3 reads TGCGCCAGCAGCCCGAAACTAGCGGGGGACTACGAGCAGTACTTC.

In this sample, this clonotype turned up a few times. The chain joins TRBV20-1 to TRBJ1-5, with D hard to call. The V gene's germline CDR1 is DFQATT and CDR2 SNEGSKA (reference sequence). The germline V and J ends were trimmed by 3 bases and 5 bases, with 11 bases remaining between them. CDR3 length: 13 amino acids. Here the CDR3 reads CSARGVVDQPQHF. In nucleotides, the CDR3 is TGCAGTGCTAGGGGTGTAGTGGATCAGCCCCAGCATTTT.

This clonotype has at least ten counts. The chain uses TRBV27 and TRBJ2-5, with D unresolved. Germline CDR1 is MNHEY and CDR2 is SMNVEV (reference sequence). There are 13 residues in the CDR3. Trimming stripped 4 bases from V and 0 bases from J, with 6 bases between. The CDR3, as DNA: TGTGCCAGCAGTTGGACGTACCAAGAGACCCAGTACTTC. Amino acid sequence: CASSWTYQETQYF.

This clonotype was counted many times. The rearrangement links TRBV30 to TRBJ2-5; TRBD2 agrees at 7 bases. Germline V gene lookup returns CDR1 GTSNPN and CDR2 SVGIG (reference sequence). The CDR3 runs to 13 residues. The trim removed 7 bases at V and 2 bases at J, leaving 7 bases unmatched. CDR3 amino acids: CASMGGGQETQYF. In nucleotides, the CDR3 is TGTGCCTCTATGGGGGGGGGGCAAGAGACCCAGTACTTC.

This clonotype occurred a few times. V and J are TRBV2 and TRBJ2-3; TRBD1 agrees at 7 bases. Trimming cost V 7 bases and J 2 bases; bases outside gene matches: 3. CDR3 length: 13 amino acids. Looked up from germline, CDR1 is SNHLY and CDR2 is FYNNEI. Here the CDR3 DNA reads TGTGCCAGCACGAGGGGGCACACAGATACGCAGTATTTT. This gives the protein CASTRGHTDTQYF.

This clonotype has a count of ten or more. CDR3 sequence: CATRYRGLNSPLHF. The CDR3 bases are TGTGCCACCAGATACAGGGGCCTGAATTCACCCCTCCACTTT. The chain carries TRBV15 and TRBJ1-6, with 7 nucleotides matching TRBD1. CDR3 length: 14 residues. Germline CDR1 reads LNHNV; CDR2 reads YYDKDF (reference sequence). The junction had 6 bases not matched to a gene; V was cut back by 6 bases and J by 7 bases. Together with reference TRBV15 and TRBJ1-6, the CDR3 gives the full variable domain: DAMVIQNPRYQVTQFGKPVTLSCSQTLNHNVMYWYQQKSSQAPKLLFHYYDKDFNNEADTPDNFQSRRPNTSFCFLDIRSPGLGDTAMYLCATRYRGLNSPLHFGNGTRLTVT.

V gene TRBV15 combines with J gene TRBJ1-1, with 9 bases aligning to TRBD1. The junction had 12 bases not matched to a gene; V was cut back by 7 bases and J by 3 bases. The CDR3 length is 16 residues. CDR1 is LNHNV and CDR2 is YYDKDF in the germline V gene (reference sequence). The CDR3 DNA reads as TGTGCCACCATAGACAGGGGGTGGGGAAGGGACACTGAAGCTTTCTTT. The encoded protein is CATIDRGWGRDTEAFF.

The chain recombines TRBV2 with TRBJ2-6; no definite D call. Germline CDR1 reads SNHLY; CDR2 reads FYNNEI. This CDR3 contains 15 residues. V was pared by 4 bases and J by 2 bases, with 9 bases between. The CDR3 DNA follows: TGTGCCAGCAGTGCTCCCCGGCCTGGGGCCAACGTCCTGACTTTC. This sequence encodes CASSAPRPGANVLTF.

This clonotype was counted ten times or more. J is TRBJ1-1 and V is TRBV28; D might be TRBD1 (5 bases). Germline V gene data show CDR1 as MDHEN and CDR2 as SYDVKM. The ends were cut back, 9 bases at V and 11 bases at J, with 16 bases in the middle. This CDR3 spans 11 amino acids. CDR3 in DNA: TGTGCCAGTAGGGGCTTTCGCCGGGCTTTCTTT. This gives the protein CASRGFRRAFF.

This clonotype was detected ten times or more. This chain uses TRBV12-3 or TRBV12-4 with TRBJ1-1; D possibly corresponds to TRBD1 (5 bases). The CDR3 loop spans 16 amino acids. Trimming stripped 1 base from V and 0 bases from J, with 12 bases between. In DNA form, the CDR3 reads TGTGCCAGCAGTTTAGAACCCGGGACCGTGAACACTGAAGCTTTCTTT. Translating it yields CASSLEPGTVNTEAFF.

The genes are TRBV20-1 and TRBJ1-6; D call uncertain. Trimming took off 4 bases at V and 7 bases at J, with 17 bases between the two ends. Germline CDR1 reads DFQATT; CDR2 reads SNEGSKA (reference sequence). The CDR3 spans 15 residues. CDR3 DNA: TGCAGTGCTACCCCCCCGGAAGGGATCAATTCACCCCTCCACTTT. Protein: CSATPPEGINSPLHF.

V is TRBV3-1 and J is TRBJ2-2; no clear D. In germline, CDR1 is LGHDT, CDR2 YNNKEL (reference sequence). The CDR3 consists of 15 residues. V was clipped by 1 base and J by 5 bases, with 11 bases between them. CDR3 nucleotides: TGTGCCAGCAGCCAAGTACCGAGCCAAACCGGGGAGCTGTTTTTT. Its protein is CASSQVPSQTGELFF.

The chain has TRBV7-9 and TRBJ2-2; D ambiguous. This CDR3 has 15 amino acids. Trimming shortened V by 6 bases and J by 4 bases, and 15 bases separated the two germline ends. Germline V gene sequence: CDR1 SEHNR, CDR2 FQNEAQ (reference sequence). For the CDR3, the DNA is TGTGCCAGCAGTTCTACCCCCCGTGGCACCGGGGAGCTGTTTTTT. This gives the protein CASSSTPRGTGELFF. Full variable domain (rest looked up from reference TRBV7-9 and TRBJ2-2): DTGVSQNPRHKITKRGQNVTFRCDPISEHNRLYWYRQTLGQGPEFLTYFQNEAQLEKSRLLSDRFSAERPKGSFSTLEIQRTEQGDSAMYLCASSSTPRGTGELFFGEGSRLTVL.

The genes are TRBV12-5 and TRBJ1-5; TRBD1 aligns across 9 bases. The CDR3 runs 17 residues. The V and J ends lost 2 bases and 2 bases, in that order; junction bases with no gene match: 7. Germline assignment: CDR1 LGHNT and CDR2 FRNRAP. The CDR3 region has the DNA TGTGCTAGTGGTTTGCCCGGGACAGGGACAGGCAATCAGCCCCAGCATTTT. Its translation is CASGLPGTGTGNQPQHF.

The rearrangement joins TRBV9 to TRBJ2-7; TRBD2 matches 8 bases. The V gene end was trimmed by 4 bases and the J gene end by 1 base; junction bases not matched to a gene: 10. The CDR3 sequence is 16 residues long. Germline V gene lookup returns CDR1 SGDLS and CDR2 YYNGEE. CDR3 loop: CASSPGRSSGSYEQYF. Here the CDR3 DNA reads TGTGCCAGCAGCCCGGGGAGGTCTAGCGGGTCCTACGAGCAGTACTTC.

This clonotype was seen ten or more times. V gene TRBV19 combines with J gene TRBJ1-4; 11 positions match TRBD1. Trimming took 8 bases from V and 3 from J; bases not matched to a gene: 11. CDR1 is LNHDA, CDR2 SQIVND, per germline (reference sequence). The CDR3 is 17 residues long. In nucleotides, the CDR3 is TGTGCCAGTCAAGACCGGGACAGGGGGGGATCTAATGAAAAACTGTTTTTT. Encoded protein: CASQDRDRGGSNEKLFF.

The V call is TRBV11-3, the J call TRBJ2-5, with D perhaps given as TRBD1 or TRBD2 (5 bases each). Near its end, the DNA agrees better with TRBJ2-1, so the J call may be wrong. The CDR3 runs to 13 residues. From germline, CDR1 is SGHNT and CDR2 YENEEA. The CDR3 nucleotides are TGTGCCAGCAGCTTAGGCCAGGGAGATGAGCAGTTCTTC. Translation: CASSLGQGDEQFF.

This clonotype was recorded at least ten times. V gene TRBV2 combines with J gene TRBJ2-7, with TRBD1 as a possible D gene (6 bases). The CDR3 loop spans 13 amino acids. Germline V gives CDR1 SNHLY, CDR2 FYNNEI. Trimming cost V 5 bases and J 2 bases, with 10 bases left between them. The CDR3 loop is CASSTGTTYEQYF. CDR3 nucleotide sequence: TGTGCCAGCAGTACCGGGACAACCTACGAGCAGTACTTC.

V is TRBV5-1 and J is TRBJ2-7; D may correspond to TRBD1 or TRBD2 (5 bases each). Germline V lookup: CDR1 SGHRS, CDR2 YFSETQ. V shed 3 bases and J shed 0 bases, with 22 bases lying between them. CDR3 length equals 18 residues. The CDR3 region is CASSWGSGLALSSYEQYF. The CDR3 DNA sequence: TGCGCCAGCAGCTGGGGGTCGGGGCTAGCCCTGAGCTCCTACGAGCAGTACTTC.

As for this clonotype: A far larger clone is one base from this, pointing to a likely read error. The chain combines TRBV28 with TRBJ1-2; D is perhaps TRBD1 (5 bases). CDR1 is MDHEN and CDR2 is SYDVKM in the germline V gene. Trimming shortened V by 6 bases and J by 2 bases, and 16 bases separated the two germline ends. The CDR3 has 15 residues. Here the CDR3 DNA reads TGTGCCAGCAGCTCCCGACGGGACCGGAACTATGGCTACACCTTC. It specifies CASSSRRDRNYGYTF.

This clonotype is medium-sized in the sample. This chain links TRBV28 with TRBJ1-2; TRBD1 aligns across 9 bases. The CDR3 is 13 residues long. The J segment lost 8 bases and the V segment lost 4 bases, leaving 5 bases of the junction unmatched. The V gene's germline CDR1 is MDHEN and CDR2 SYDVKM. The CDR3 spells CASSSDRGWGYTF. As DNA, the CDR3 is TGTGCCAGCAGTTCGGACAGGGGATGGGGCTACACCTTC.

This clonotype showed up just a few times. At one end, the junction sequence differs from germline, possibly due to a read error. This chain links TRBV19 with TRBJ1-4, with D perhaps matching TRBD1 (6 bases). The length of the CDR3 is 15 residues. Germline lookup yields CDR1 LNHDA and CDR2 SQIVND (reference sequence). The CDR3 coding sequence is TGTGCCAGTAGTTTCCGCAGGGGATCGAGTGAAGAACTGTTTTTT. It encodes CASSFRRGSSEELFF.

V usage is TRBV19 and J usage is TRBJ1-5; 9 nucleotides align to TRBD1. The CDR3 runs to 14 residues. CDR1 LNHDA and CDR2 SQIVND come from the germline V gene (reference sequence). V lost 5 bases and J lost 3; bases outside the gene matches: 2. In DNA, the CDR3 is TGTGCCAGTAGTCGGGACAGGGACAATCAGCCCCAGCATTTT. Its protein is CASSRDRDNQPQHF.

The genes are TRBV11-3 and TRBJ2-7; the match to TRBD2 covers 9 bases. There are 16 residues in the CDR3. Looked up from germline, CDR1 is SGHNT and CDR2 is YENEEA. With V trimmed by 5 bases and J by 0 bases, 8 bases remained unmatched. The CDR3 sequence: CASSGATSGPSYEQYF. The CDR3 DNA sequence: TGTGCCAGCAGCGGGGCTACTAGCGGGCCCTCCTACGAGCAGTACTTC.

The chain carries TRBV7-2 and TRBJ1-5, with 8 bases lining up with TRBD1. The CDR3 length is 13 residues. Per the germline V gene, CDR1 is SGHTA and CDR2 is FQGNSA. The junction had 3 bases not matched to a gene; V was cut back by 5 bases and J by 6 bases. The CDR3 nucleotides read TGTGCCAGCAGCCGGACAGGGCGTCAGCCCCAGCATTTT. Translating it yields CASSRTGRQPQHF.

This clonotype was observed at least ten times. The chain joins TRBV28 to TRBJ1-1; D not resolved. The CDR3 contains 13 residues. The germline CDR1 and CDR2 sequences are MDHEN and SYDVKM. The V and J ends lost 7 bases and 0 bases respectively, with 9 bases between them. CDR3: CASTWLLNTEAFF. The CDR3, as DNA: TGTGCCAGCACCTGGCTATTGAACACTGAAGCTTTCTTT.

This clonotype was detected many times. A much larger clone sits a single nucleotide away, making a read error possible. This chain connects TRBV7-2 to TRBJ2-5, with D possibly being TRBD1 (6 bases). Germline CDR1 and CDR2: SGHTA and FQGNSA. Trimming took off 5 bases at V and 0 bases at J, with 7 bases between the two ends. The length of the CDR3 is 13 residues. CDR3 in DNA: TGTGCCAGCAGCCGGGACAACCAAGAGACCCAGTACTTC. Translating gives CASSRDNQETQYF.

The CDR3 nucleotides are TGTGCCAGCAGCCCCCCCGGATGGGGCACCTACGAGCAGTACTTC. Translated, it gives CASSPPGWGTYEQYF. The chain uses TRBV7-6 and TRBJ2-7; D might be TRBD1 (5 bases). The V and J ends lost 5 bases and 2 bases respectively, with 16 bases between them. Germline V CDR1 and CDR2: SGHVS, FNYEAQ. The CDR3 consists of 15 residues.

V usage is TRBV5-5 and J usage is TRBJ1-2; 7 bases match TRBD1. CDR3 length equals 12 residues. V shed 0 bases and J 8 bases; nucleotides not matched to a gene: 1. From germline, CDR1 is SGHKS and CDR2 YYEKEE (reference sequence). This CDR3 reads CASSLVTGGYTF. For the CDR3, the DNA is TGTGCCAGCAGCTTGGTGACAGGGGGCTACACCTTC. The full variable domain, completed using reference TRBV5-5 and TRBJ1-2, is DAGVTQSPTHLIKTRGQQVTLRCSPISGHKSVSWYQQVLGQGPQFIFQYYEKEERGRGNFPDRFSARQFPNYSSELNVNALLLGDSALYLCASSLVTGGYTFGSGTRLTVV.

The chain combines TRBV4-2 with TRBJ2-7; tentative D call: TRBD1 (6 bases). Germline CDR1 reads LGHNA; CDR2 reads YNFKEQ. The CDR3 has 14 amino acids. V was shortened by 1 base and J by 6 bases, with 13 bases between the two germline ends. The CDR3 DNA reads as TGTGCCAGCAGCCAAGGTTGGCAGGGGACCGAGCAGTACTTC. This codes for CASSQGWQGTEQYF.

Ten or more counts support this clonotype. The chain couples TRBV28 to TRBJ1-1, with D unresolved. CDR1 and CDR2 from the germline V gene are MDHEN and SYDVKM. Deletions cut 2 bases from V and 1 base from J, with 5 bases between. The CDR3 sequence is 13 residues long. The CDR3 region is CASSLPQNTEAFF. CDR3 coding DNA: TGTGCCAGCAGTTTACCCCAGAACACTGAAGCTTTCTTT.